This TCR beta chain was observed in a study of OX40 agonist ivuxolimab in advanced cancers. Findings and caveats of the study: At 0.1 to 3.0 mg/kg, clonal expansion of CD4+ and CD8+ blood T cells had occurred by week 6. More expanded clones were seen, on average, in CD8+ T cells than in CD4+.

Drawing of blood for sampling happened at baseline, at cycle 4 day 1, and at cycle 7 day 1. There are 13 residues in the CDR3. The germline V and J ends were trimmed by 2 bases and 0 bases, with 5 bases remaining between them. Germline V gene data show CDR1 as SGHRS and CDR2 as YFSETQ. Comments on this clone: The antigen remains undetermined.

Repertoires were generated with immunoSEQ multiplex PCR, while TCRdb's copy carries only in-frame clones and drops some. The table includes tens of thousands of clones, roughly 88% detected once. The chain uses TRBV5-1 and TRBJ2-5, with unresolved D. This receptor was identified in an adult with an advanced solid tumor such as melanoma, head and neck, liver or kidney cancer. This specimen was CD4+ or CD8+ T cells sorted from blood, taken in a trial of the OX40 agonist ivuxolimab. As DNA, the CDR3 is TGCGCCAGCAGCTTAGGGAACCAAGAGACCCAGTACTTC. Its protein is CASSLGNQETQYF.